The 28 T cell receptor beta chains in this list originate from one sample, sequenced in a study of monozygotic twins with inflammatory bowel disease. TCRdb reprocessed the 5' RACE reads and keeps a single row for each CDR3 protein, giving no DNA. The listing records about 420,000 distinct CDR3 sequences. The sequenced sample consisted of blood. Receptors were obtained from a human donor with ulcerative colitis or Crohn's disease, or a healthy co-twin of an affected twin (not recorded which).

The chain joins TRBV28 to TRBJ1-4; TCRdb lists TRBD1, though no DNA is available to test this call. The CDR3 loop spans 14 amino acids. Germline CDR1 reads MDHEN; CDR2 reads SYDVKM. CDR3 amino acids: CASSFVRRGEKLFF.

The CDR3 sequence is CSVGGGKVYEQFF. This chain joins TRBV29-1 and TRBJ2-1; the D call of TRBD1 rests on TCRdb alone, since no DNA is present to check it. The CDR3 runs to 13 residues. Germline loops: CDR1 SQVTM, CDR2 ANQGSEA.

This chain joins TRBV20-1 and TRBJ2-1; absent DNA, TCRdb's TRBD1 call cannot be checked. The germline V gene encodes CDR1 DFQATT and CDR2 SNEGSKA (reference sequence). The CDR3 is 15 residues long. The CDR3 sequence: CSASPGRGFNNEQFF.

The chain has TRBV5-1 and TRBJ2-7. The CDR3 is 15 amino acids. From germline, CDR1 is SGHRS and CDR2 YFSETQ. CDR3 in amino acids: CASSSWTGPSYEQYF.

This rearrangement joins TRBV7-2 to TRBJ2-7; as DNA is missing, the TRBD1 call by TCRdb cannot be tested. The CDR3 is 14 amino acids. Per germline, CDR1 SGHTA and CDR2 FQGNSA. This CDR3 is CASSWGGSAFEQYF.

V usage is TRBV28 and J usage is TRBJ1-2; TCRdb names TRBD1, which stays unverified in the absence of DNA. There are 16 residues in the CDR3. Germline assignment: CDR1 MDHEN and CDR2 SYDVKM. The CDR3 loop reads CASHTGTGAPNYGYTF.

The chain employs TRBV7-6 and TRBJ2-2; TCRdb designates TRBD2, a call that cannot be tested without DNA. Germline CDR1 SGHVS, CDR2 FNYEAQ. This CDR3 is built from 16 residues. The CDR3 is CASSPGTSGRIGELFF.

The gene calls are TRBV5-1 and TRBJ2-1; TCRdb picks TRBD1, but there is no DNA to check that call. The CDR3 is 15 residues long. Per the germline V gene, CDR1 is SGHRS and CDR2 is YFSETQ. The CDR3 region is CASSFSGTGLNEQFF.

The chain couples TRBV27 to TRBJ2-2; lacking DNA, the TRBD1 call made by TCRdb goes unchecked. The CDR3 loop spans 16 amino acids. From germline, CDR1 is MNHEY and CDR2 SMNVEV (reference sequence). The CDR3 reads CASSFLRGQATGELFF.

The rearrangement joins TRBV18 to TRBJ2-7; TCRdb's D gene call, TRBD1, goes unchecked for lack of DNA. Germline assignment: CDR1 KGHSH and CDR2 LQKENI. The CDR3 has 16 amino acids. This CDR3 reads CASSPLHWDRGEEQYF.

V gene TRBV11-2 combines with J gene TRBJ2-5; the TCRdb D gene call, TRBD2, has no DNA to confirm it. CDR1 SGHAT and CDR2 FQNNGV come from the germline V gene. There are 14 residues in the CDR3. CDR3 loop: CASSLGGLAETQYF.

V gene TRBV5-1 combines with J gene TRBJ2-7; TCRdb reports TRBD1, a call that lacks DNA to check it against. The germline gives CDR1 SGHRS, CDR2 YFSETQ. This CDR3 comprises 16 residues. The CDR3: CASSLRGPDRVHEQYF.

This chain connects TRBV6-2 or TRBV6-3 to TRBJ1-3; TCRdb selects TRBD1, and the lack of DNA leaves this call unchecked. This CDR3 comprises 18 residues. Germline V gene sequence: CDR1 MNHEY, CDR2 SVGEGT. Here the CDR3 reads CASSYSPDRGTRRNTIYF.

The CDR3 is CASSQETSGRRSYNEQFF. The chain is built from TRBV4-3 and TRBJ2-1; the D call of TRBD2 rests on TCRdb alone, since no DNA is present to check it. The CDR3 consists of 18 residues. The germline V gene has CDR1 LGHNA and CDR2 YSLEER.

The chain carries TRBV6-5 and TRBJ2-5; TCRdb's assignment of TRBD1 cannot be checked, as there is no DNA. CDR1 and CDR2 from the germline V gene are MNHEY and SVGAGI. This CDR3 is built from 13 residues. CDR3 region: CASSYGAGETQYF.

V gene TRBV6-1 combines with J gene TRBJ2-2; TCRdb's D call of TRBD1 is untestable without DNA. The germline CDR1 and CDR2 sequences are MNHNS and SASEGT. This CDR3 spans 14 amino acids. This CDR3 is CASSLQGHTGELFF.

This chain connects TRBV5-1 to TRBJ2-7; TCRdb designates TRBD2, a call that cannot be tested without DNA. This CDR3 region has 15 residues. Per the germline V gene, CDR1 is SGHRS and CDR2 is YFSETQ. This CDR3 is CASSYKGLESYEQYF.

The V gene is TRBV9, the J gene TRBJ2-1. Germline V gene sequence: CDR1 SGDLS, CDR2 YYNGEE. The CDR3 is 15 residues long. The CDR3 loop reads CASSVLADLYNEQFF.

The chain uses TRBV5-1 and TRBJ2-3; absent DNA, TCRdb's TRBD2 call cannot be checked. The germline V gene has CDR1 SGHRS and CDR2 YFSETQ. The CDR3 spans 14 residues. CDR3 sequence reads: CASSFLAVTDTQYF.

V usage is TRBV10-3 and J usage is TRBJ2-1; TCRdb designates TRBD2, a call that cannot be tested without DNA. This CDR3 region has 16 residues. The germline CDR1 and CDR2 sequences are ENHRY and SYGVKD. CDR3 residues: CATRSSSGSSYNEQFF.

The V call is TRBV20-1, the J call TRBJ2-3; lacking DNA, the TRBD1 call made by TCRdb goes unchecked. The CDR3 consists of 15 residues. Germline lookup yields CDR1 DFQATT and CDR2 SNEGSKA (reference sequence). The CDR3 protein is CSARDGGHRADTQYF.

The rearrangement uses TRBV10-2 and TRBJ2-1; with no DNA, the TCRdb D assignment of TRBD2 cannot be verified. Per the germline V gene, CDR1 is WSHSY and CDR2 is SAAADI. The CDR3 runs 17 residues. CDR3 residues: CASSVRAGGQSYNEQFF.

The chain uses TRBV12-3 or TRBV12-4 and TRBJ2-2; as DNA is missing, the TRBD2 call by TCRdb cannot be tested. This CDR3 is 18 amino acids long. CDR3 amino acids: CASTESGPIGANTGELFF.

The chain has TRBV10-2 and TRBJ2-5; TCRdb lists TRBD2, though no DNA is available to test this call. Germline CDR1 is WSHSY and CDR2 is SAAADI. The CDR3 has 15 amino acids. This CDR3 is CASSDQRGNQETQYF.

This rearrangement joins TRBV20-1 to TRBJ1-2; TCRdb gives TRBD1 as the D gene, but with no DNA this cannot be confirmed. CDR3 length equals 17 residues. The V gene's germline CDR1 is DFQATT and CDR2 SNEGSKA (reference sequence). CDR3 amino acids: CSARDFGGQFLGYGYTF.

V and J are TRBV7-2 and TRBJ2-2; with no DNA, the TCRdb D assignment of TRBD1 cannot be verified. There are 14 residues in the CDR3. Germline CDR1 SGHTA, CDR2 FQGNSA. This chain's CDR3 is CASIPGPGTGELFF.

The chain employs TRBV19 and TRBJ2-6; TCRdb calls TRBD2, which cannot be checked without DNA. Per germline, CDR1 LNHDA and CDR2 SQIVND (reference sequence). CDR3 length: 17 amino acids. CDR3 loop: CASTSGLDLFGANVLTF.

The chain combines TRBV20-1 with TRBJ2-7; the TRBD1 assignment by TCRdb is unverifiable without DNA. The CDR3 is 14 amino acids. The germline V gene has CDR1 DFQATT and CDR2 SNEGSKA (reference sequence). CDR3 sequence reads: CSARGWDTSYEQYF.